This TCR beta chain came from a study of tumor-infiltrating lymphocytes in glioblastoma multiforme. Regarding this clonotype: Its antigen is not known.

V was clipped by 5 bases and J by 1 base, with 23 bases between them. The CDR3 extends over 18 amino acids. Germline V CDR1 and CDR2: SEHNR, FQNEAQ (reference sequence). TCR beta libraries were built from RNA through three nested multiplex PCR rounds using modified ARM-PCR. TCRB-specific cDNA synthesis used approximately 0.5 ug of total RNA. In TCRdb, the multiplex PCR reads were re-called with MiXCR into one record per CDR3 protein. The table shows around 8,600 distinct CDR3 sequences, with 74% occurring only once. Study findings and constraints: RNA-based TCR sequencing may distort clone frequencies, since cells carry unequal TCR transcript numbers. TCR plus mutation findings rest on a single glioblastoma patient.

Sequencing was carried out using brain tumor tissue. The clonotype was recovered from a male donor with glioblastoma. This chain connects TRBV7-9 to TRBJ2-5; tentatively, D is TRBD2 (6 bases). The CDR3 here is CASSPAASRGRSQETQYF. CDR3 bases: TGTGCCAGCAGCCCAGCCGCCTCTAGAGGGAGGTCCCAAGAGACCCAGTACTTC.